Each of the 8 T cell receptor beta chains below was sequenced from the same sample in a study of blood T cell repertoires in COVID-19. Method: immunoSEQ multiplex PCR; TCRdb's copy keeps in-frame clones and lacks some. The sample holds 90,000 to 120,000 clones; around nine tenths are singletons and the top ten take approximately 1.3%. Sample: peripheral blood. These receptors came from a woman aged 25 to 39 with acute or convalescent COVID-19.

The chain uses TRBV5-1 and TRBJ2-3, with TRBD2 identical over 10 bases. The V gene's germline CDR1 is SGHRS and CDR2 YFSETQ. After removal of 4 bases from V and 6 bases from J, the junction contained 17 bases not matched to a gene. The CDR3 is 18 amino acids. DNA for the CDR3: TGCGCCAGCAGCCCTAGCCCGCCACAAAGACTAGCGGGCGATACGCAGTATTTT. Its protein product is CASSPSPPQRLAGDTQYF. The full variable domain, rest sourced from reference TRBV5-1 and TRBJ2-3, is KAGVTQTPRYLIKTRGQQVTLSCSPISGHRSVSWYQQTPGQGLQFLFEYFSETQRNKGNFPGRFSGRQFSNSRSEMNVSTLELGDSALYLCASSPSPPQRLAGDTQYFGPGTRLTVL.

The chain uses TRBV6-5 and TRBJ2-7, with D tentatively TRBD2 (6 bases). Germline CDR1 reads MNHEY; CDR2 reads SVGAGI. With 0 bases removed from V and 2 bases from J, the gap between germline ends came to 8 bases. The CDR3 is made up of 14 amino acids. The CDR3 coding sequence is TGTGCCAGCAGTTACTCGGGACTTGCCTACGAGCAGTACTTC. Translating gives CASSYSGLAYEQYF.

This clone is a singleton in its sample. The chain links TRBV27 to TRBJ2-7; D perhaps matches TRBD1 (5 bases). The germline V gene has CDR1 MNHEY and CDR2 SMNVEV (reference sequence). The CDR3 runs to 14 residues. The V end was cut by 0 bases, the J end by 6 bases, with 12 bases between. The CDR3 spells CASSLSLNRGEQYF. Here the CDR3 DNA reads TGTGCCAGCAGTTTATCTCTTAATAGGGGCGAGCAGTACTTC.

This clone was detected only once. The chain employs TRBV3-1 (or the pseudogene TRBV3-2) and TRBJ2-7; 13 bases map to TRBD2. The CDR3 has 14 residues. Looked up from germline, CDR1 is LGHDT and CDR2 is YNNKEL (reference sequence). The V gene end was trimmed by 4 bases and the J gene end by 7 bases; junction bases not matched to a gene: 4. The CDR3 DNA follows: TGTGCCAGCAGCCCAATGGGACTAGCGGGAGAGCAGTACTTC. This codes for CASSPMGLAGEQYF.

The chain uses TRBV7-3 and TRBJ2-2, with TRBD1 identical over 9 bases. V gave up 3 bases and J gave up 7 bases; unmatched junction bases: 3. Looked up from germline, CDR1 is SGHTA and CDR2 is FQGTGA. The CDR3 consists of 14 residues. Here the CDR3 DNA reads TGTGCCAGCAGCTTTACAGGGGGCCACGGGGAGCTGTTTTTT. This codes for CASSFTGGHGELFF.

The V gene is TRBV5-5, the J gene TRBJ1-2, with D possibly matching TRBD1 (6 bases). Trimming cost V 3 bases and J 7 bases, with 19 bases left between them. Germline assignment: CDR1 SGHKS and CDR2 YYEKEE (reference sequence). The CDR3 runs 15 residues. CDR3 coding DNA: TGTGCCAGCAGCTCGATAAGACTACAGGGTCGTGGCTACACCTTC. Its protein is CASSSIRLQGRGYTF. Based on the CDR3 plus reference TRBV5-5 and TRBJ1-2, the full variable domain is DAGVTQSPTHLIKTRGQQVTLRCSPISGHKSVSWYQQVLGQGPQFIFQYYEKEERGRGNFPDRFSARQFPNYSSELNVNALLLGDSALYLCASSSIRLQGRGYTFGSGTRLTVV.

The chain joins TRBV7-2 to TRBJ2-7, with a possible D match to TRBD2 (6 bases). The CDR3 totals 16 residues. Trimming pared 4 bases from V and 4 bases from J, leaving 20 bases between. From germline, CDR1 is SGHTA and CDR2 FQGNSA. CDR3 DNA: TGTGCCAGCAGCTCTTCAATAGCGGCAAGCAGATACGAGCAGTACTTC. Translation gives CASSSSIAASRYEQYF.

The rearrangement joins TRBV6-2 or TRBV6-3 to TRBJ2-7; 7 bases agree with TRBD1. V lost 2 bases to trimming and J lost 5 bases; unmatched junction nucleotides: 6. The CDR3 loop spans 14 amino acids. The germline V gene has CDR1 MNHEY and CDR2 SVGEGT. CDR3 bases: TGTGCCAGCAGTTACCTGGACAGGTTTCACGAGCAGTACTTC. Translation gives CASSYLDRFHEQYF.